This TCR beta chain was identified during a study of blood T cell repertoires in COVID-19. Authors' analysis steps: Scientists estimated how many nucleated cells there were by amplifying reference gene primers. Assay: immunoSEQ multiplex PCR; the TCRdb copy retains only in-frame clones and omits some. From that table come the V and J calls and clone size; the DNA was used to work out D and trimming. Among under 300,000 clones listed, 70% to 90% were seen once. Germline V gene data show CDR1 as SGHNT and CDR2 as YENEEA. V gave up 5 bases and J gave up 4 bases; unmatched junction bases: 5. This CDR3 has 15 amino acids. Only a few counts were recorded for this clone.

The V gene is TRBV11-3, the J gene TRBJ2-1; 10 bases align to TRBD2. The specimen was peripheral blood. The receptor's source is a woman between 65 and 79 years old with acute or convalescent COVID-19. The CDR3 nucleotides read TGTGCCAGCAGCAGGGGACTAGCGAATTACAATGAGCAGTTCTTC. Translated, it gives CASSRGLANYNEQFF.